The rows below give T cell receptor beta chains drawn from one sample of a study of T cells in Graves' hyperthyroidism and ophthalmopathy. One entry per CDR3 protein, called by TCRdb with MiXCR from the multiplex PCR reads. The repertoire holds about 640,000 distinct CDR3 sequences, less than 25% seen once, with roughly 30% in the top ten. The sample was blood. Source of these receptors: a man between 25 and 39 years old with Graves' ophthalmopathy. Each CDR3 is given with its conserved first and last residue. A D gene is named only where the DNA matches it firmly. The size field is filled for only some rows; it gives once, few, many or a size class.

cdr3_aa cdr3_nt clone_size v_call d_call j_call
CSVGGVSYEQYF TGCAGCGTTGGAGGGGTAAGCTACGAGCAGTACTTC - TRBV29-1 - TRBJ2-7
CASSPATSGKDTQYF TGTGCCAGCTCACCGGCGACTAGCGGGAAAGATACGCAGTATTTT - TRBV18 TRBD2 TRBJ2-3
CASSLADRGSSGTSGERGTDTQYF TGTGCCAGCAGTTTAGCGGATCGGGGTAGCTCCGGGACTAGCGGGGAAAGGGGGACAGATACGCAGTATTTT many TRBV28 TRBD2 TRBJ2-3
CASSSRGAVNTGELFF TGTGCCAGCAGCTCCCGGGGTGCGGTGAACACCGGGGAGCTGTTTTTT - TRBV11-2 - TRBJ2-2
CASSDRRSTDTQYF TGTGCCAGCAGTGATCGACGGAGCACAGATACGCAGTATTTT few TRBV2 - TRBJ2-3
CASSESSALASETQYF TGTGCCAGCAGTGAATCCAGCGCCCTTGCTTCCGAGACCCAGTACTTC many TRBV6-1 - TRBJ2-5
CASSLGQGPYEAFF TGTGCCAGCAGCTTAGGACAGGGCCCGTATGAAGCTTTCTTT few TRBV7-9 TRBD1 TRBJ1-1
CSARDRGGVSEQYF TGCAGTGCTAGAGATCGCGGGGGAGTAAGCGAGCAGTACTTC - TRBV20-1 TRBD2 TRBJ2-7
CAISESGQSSYEQFF TGTGCCATCAGTGAGTCAGGACAAAGCTCCTACGAGCAGTTCTTC - TRBV10-3 - TRBJ2-1
CASSQQYPGTDTQYF TGTGCCAGCAGTCAACAGTATCCAGGCACAGATACGCAGTATTTT - TRBV6-2/TRBV6-3 - TRBJ2-3
CASSAGRGQETQYF TGTGCCAGCAGTGCCGGCAGGGGCCAAGAGACCCAGTACTTC few TRBV2 - TRBJ2-5
CASSLGGIGGGNNSPLHF TGTGCCAGCAGTTTAGGCGGGATAGGAGGGGGCAATAATTCACCCCTCCACTTT - TRBV28 TRBD1 TRBJ1-6
CASTWLAGEQFF TGTGCCAGCACTTGGTTAGCTGGTGAGCAGTTCTTC many TRBV2 - TRBJ2-1